This TCR beta chain stems from a study of monozygotic twins with inflammatory bowel disease. For each CDR3 protein, TCRdb gives one entry from its re-call of the 5' RACE reads, without DNA. This repertoire includes more than 100,000 distinct CDR3 sequences. The sequence was collected from a human donor with ulcerative colitis or Crohn's disease, or a healthy co-twin of an affected twin (not recorded which). Sequencing used blood.

CDR3 protein: CASSPESRDRGYEQYF. The rearrangement joins TRBV4-3 to TRBJ2-7; the D gene TCRdb calls, TRBD1, cannot be checked with no DNA. The CDR3 covers 16 residues. CDR1 is LGHNA and CDR2 is YSLEER in the germline V gene.